This T cell receptor (beta chain) was sequenced in a study of sequential checkpoint blockade in melanoma. Overall study: Arm A got nivolumab then ipilimumab; arm B the reverse, 1:1. TCRbeta immunosequencing was performed on DNA from roughly 90 pretreatment melanoma tumor samples. Roughly 20 patients had matched tumor biopsies before treatment and at week 13 after nivolumab or ipilimumab alone.

CDR3 length: 16 residues. Germline trimming cut 6 bases from V and 3 bases from J; bases unmatched to any gene: 12. Treatment defined: randomized to nivolumab then ipilimumab (arm A) or the reverse (arm B). This clone was detected a few times. Antigen: not known. Produced via immunoSEQ multiplex PCR; TCRdb's table is partial and in-frame only. Of thousands of clones detected, more than 25% appear once; the ten largest clones hold about 5.2%. Whole-study results and caveats: Mutational load did not correlate with tumor T-cell fraction or clonality.

This receptor was identified in a human donor with melanoma. The specimen comprised tumor tissue (inferred from file names), sampled from a patient given nivolumab and ipilimumab in sequence. The chain uses TRBV23-1 and TRBJ2-7; 9 bases line up with TRBD1. TRBV23-1 is reported as an ORF; its role is uncertain. The CDR3 protein is CASSQGSRTGVYEQYF. CDR3 bases: TGCGCCAGCAGCCAAGGTTCCAGGACAGGGGTCTACGAGCAGTACTTC.